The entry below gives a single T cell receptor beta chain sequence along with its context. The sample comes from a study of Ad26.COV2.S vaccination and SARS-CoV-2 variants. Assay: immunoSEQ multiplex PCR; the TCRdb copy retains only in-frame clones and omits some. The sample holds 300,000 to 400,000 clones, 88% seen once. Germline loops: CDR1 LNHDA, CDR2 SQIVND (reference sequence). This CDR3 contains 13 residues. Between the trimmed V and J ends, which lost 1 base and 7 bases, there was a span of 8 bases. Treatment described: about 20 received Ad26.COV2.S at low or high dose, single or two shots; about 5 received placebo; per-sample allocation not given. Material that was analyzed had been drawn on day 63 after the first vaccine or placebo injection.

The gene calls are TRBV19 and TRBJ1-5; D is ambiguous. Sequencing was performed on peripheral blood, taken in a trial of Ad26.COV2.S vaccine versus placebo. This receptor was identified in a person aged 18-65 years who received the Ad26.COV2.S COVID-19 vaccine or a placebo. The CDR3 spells CASSIGWEQPQHF. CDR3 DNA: TGTGCCAGTAGTATAGGCTGGGAACAGCCCCAGCATTTT.